The TCR beta chain described here comes from a study of regulatory T cells in long-lasting Graves disease. Between the trimmed V and J ends, which lost 0 bases and 6 bases, there was a span of 5 bases. Germline assignment: CDR1 GTSNPN and CDR2 SVGIG (reference sequence). The CDR3 runs 11 residues. Time point denoted: persistent/refractory GD, antithyroid drugs over 5 years with positive TRAb. PBMC-extracted RNA yielded the TCR library. One endocrinology department in Xi'an, China, was where patients came from. As collected, the peripheral blood samples measured 7.5 to 9 milliliters each and went into EDTA tubes. Libraries of TCR beta came from iRepertoire HTBI primers plus Arm-PCR of CDR3 regions. TCRdb re-analysed the multiplex PCR reads in MiXCR, keeping a single row per CDR3 protein. The table includes a few hundred thousand distinct CDR3 sequences, around a quarter detected once. Study-level points and caveats: Persistent-disease Graves' patients showed less TCR diversity than new cases.

This clonotype was recorded a few times. Its antigen is not known. The chain employs TRBV30 and TRBJ1-1; no clear D. The sequenced sample was peripheral blood mononuclear cells (PBMCs), obtained when the disease was refractory, from a patient treated with antithyroid drugs. The origin of this receptor is a female donor with Graves disease. The CDR3 DNA reads as TGTGCCTGGAGTGTCGTGTCTGAAGCTTTCTTT. Protein: CAWSVVSEAFF.